This T cell receptor beta chain is from a study of blood T cell repertoires in COVID-19. Study details: The analysed material was cDNA or gDNA that came from T cells, B-cell-depleted T cells, or PBMCs.

V was shortened by 5 bases and J by 2 bases, with 9 bases between the two germline ends. Germline assignment: CDR1 SGHTA and CDR2 FQGTGA. This CDR3 comprises 14 residues. Original handling: Scientists estimated how many nucleated cells there were by amplifying reference gene primers. Sequenced by immunoSEQ multiplex PCR; TCRdb stores in-frame clones only, minus some. V and J calls and clone size come straight from that table; D and trimming were deduced from the DNA. The profile shows about 100,000 clones, roughly 83% of them singletons. Specimen: peripheral blood. The TCR was taken from a human donor in a cohort sampled during active COVID-19. The chain joins TRBV7-3 to TRBJ2-2, with D tentatively TRBD1 (5 bases). The CDR3 DNA is TGTGCCAGCAGCCCCCAGGGTAACACCGGGGAGCTGTTTTTT. Translating it yields CASSPQGNTGELFF. Using reference TRBV7-3 and TRBJ2-2 for the parts outside the CDR3, the full variable domain is GAGVSQTPSNKVTEKGKYVELRCDPISGHTALYWYRQSLGQGPEFLIYFQGTGAADDSGLPNDRFFAVRPEGSVSTLKIQRTERGDSAVYLCASSPQGNTGELFFGEGSRLTVL.